This T cell receptor (beta chain) was retrieved from a study of identical twins. General study findings and limits: Twin sharing of out-of-frame TCR alpha was underestimated by models in monozygotic pairs.

Germline V gene lookup returns CDR1 SGHDN and CDR2 FVKESK. V dropped 4 bases and J dropped 5; count of bases not matched to a gene: 15. This CDR3 comprises 18 residues. Remarks on this clonotype: The antigen is unknown.

In TCRdb, the 5' RACE reads were re-called with MiXCR into one record per CDR3 protein. This repertoire shows 200,000 to 250,000 distinct CDR3 sequences, around 6.9% found once; its top ten account for 1.9%. The sample was also linked to a second study, of yellow fever vaccine responses in identical twins.

The sequenced sample consisted of memory (CD45RO+) T cells sorted from blood. The V call is TRBV14, the J call TRBJ2-1; 9 bases line up with TRBD2. This clonotype was sampled from a young woman in good health. The CDR3, as DNA: TGTGCCAGCAGCCCCCCACCGAGGCGGGGGGGACTCCACAATGAGCAGTTCTTC. The encoded protein is CASSPPPRRGGLHNEQFF.